Shown below are 13 T cell receptor beta chains from a single sample sequenced in a study of cytomegalovirus exposure and HLA in healthy donors. Primers included in the PCR were 60 Vbeta and 13 Jbeta primers. Sequencing was performed with immunoSEQ multiplex PCR; in TCRdb, only in-frame clones are kept and a portion is missing. The table records around 140,000 clones, roughly 82% of them present only once. Specimen: PBMCs. These receptors all come from a man aged 25 to 40 in good health and CMV-seronegative.

J is TRBJ2-2 and V is TRBV6-1; D remains ambiguous. Germline V gene data show CDR1 as MNHNS and CDR2 as SASEGT. The CDR3 sequence is 15 residues long. V was shortened by 3 bases and J by 4 bases, with 12 bases between the two germline ends. This CDR3 reads CASSDFYEATGELFF. Here the CDR3 DNA reads TGTGCCAGCAGTGATTTCTATGAGGCCACCGGGGAGCTGTTTTTT.

This CDR3 is CASSLGQGFEAFF. As DNA, the CDR3 is TGTGCCAGCAGCTTGGGACAGGGATTTGAAGCTTTCTTT. The chain is built from TRBV7-3 and TRBJ1-1, with TRBD1 matching over 9 bases. The V gene end was trimmed by 3 bases and the J gene end by 7 bases; junction bases not matched to a gene: 3. The CDR3 totals 13 residues. Germline CDR1 SGHTA, CDR2 FQGTGA.

In its sample, this clone was seen a few times. The gene calls are TRBV5-6 and TRBJ1-2; D unresolved. Trimming removed 4 bases at V and 8 bases at J, with 9 bases between. The CDR3 is 11 amino acids. CDR1 and CDR2 (germline): SGHDT, YYEEEE. In DNA, the CDR3 is TGTGCCAGCAGCGTCCGGGAGGGCTACACCTTC. Amino acids: CASSVREGYTF.

V is TRBV19 and J is TRBJ2-1; 9 nucleotides line up with TRBD2. Losses at the gene ends were 3 bases for V and 8 bases for J; bases not matched to a gene: 2. CDR1 LNHDA and CDR2 SQIVND come from the germline V gene (reference sequence). The CDR3 length is 13 residues. Here the CDR3 DNA reads TGTGCCAGTAGTATCGTAGCGGGGGATGAGCAGTTCTTC. This sequence encodes CASSIVAGDEQFF.

About this clone: The junction and the germline gene differ at one end; a read error may be behind it. The chain couples TRBV9 to TRBJ1-2; possible D gene TRBD1, 6 bases. There are 14 residues in the CDR3. The germline CDR1 and CDR2 sequences are SGDLS and YYNGEE. CDR3 coding DNA: TGTGCCAGCAGCGTAGAACAGGGATTCTATGGCTGCACCTTC. Amino acids: CASSVEQGFYGCTF. Combining the CDR3 with reference TRBV9 and TRBJ1-2 gives the whole variable domain DSGVTQTPKHLITATGQRVTLRCSPRSGDLSVYWYQQSLDQGLQFLIQYYNGEERAKGNILERFSAQQFPDLHSELNLSSLELGDSALYFCASSVEQGFYGCTFGSGTRLTVV.

This clone has just a few counts. The same CDR3 can be traced to other DNA sequences in this sample. J is TRBJ2-2 and V is TRBV7-3; 9 bases are shared with TRBD1. CDR1 and CDR2 (germline): SGHTA, FQGTGA. This CDR3 has 16 amino acids. Trimming removed 5 bases from V and 4 bases from J; junction bases left unmatched: 8. The CDR3 sequence is CASSPPGQGSTGELFF. The CDR3 region has the DNA TGTGCCAGCAGCCCACCGGGACAGGGAAGCACCGGGGAGCTGTTTTTT.

This clone turned up a few times. The rearrangement links TRBV7-9 to TRBJ2-1, with 7 bases fitting TRBD1. CDR3 length: 15 residues. V gave up 7 bases and J gave up 0 bases; unmatched junction bases: 6. From germline, CDR1 is SEHNR and CDR2 FQNEAQ (reference sequence). CDR3 in DNA: TGTGCCAGCACCGGAGACAGGGACTCCTACAATGAGCAGTTCTTC. It translates to CASTGDRDSYNEQFF.

The chain links TRBV28 to TRBJ1-3; D uncertain. The germline gives CDR1 MDHEN, CDR2 SYDVKM. This CDR3 region has 11 residues. The V gene lost 7 bases and the J gene lost 3 bases, with 4 bases spanning the gap. The CDR3 region is CASTVGNTIYF. In nucleotides, the CDR3 is TGTGCCAGCACAGTTGGAAACACCATATATTTT.

The chain is built from TRBV6-1 and TRBJ1-5; D unresolved. Germline assignment: CDR1 MNHNS and CDR2 SASEGT. The V end lost 4 bases, the J end lost 0 bases, and 7 bases lay between the germline ends. This CDR3 spans 14 amino acids. The CDR3 sequence is CASSVGLSNQPQHF. CDR3 nucleotides: TGTGCCAGCAGTGTTGGACTTAGCAATCAGCCCCAGCATTTT.

The chain links TRBV28 to TRBJ1-6, with 9 bases aligning to TRBD1. Germline lookup yields CDR1 MDHEN and CDR2 SYDVKM. The CDR3 consists of 16 residues. Trimming at V came to 6 bases and at J to 10 bases, leaving 13 bases not matched to a gene. CDR3 residues: CASSPAPGQGYSPLHF. The CDR3 DNA sequence: TGTGCCAGCAGCCCAGCCCCGGGACAGGGTTACTCACCCCTCCACTTT.

The chain joins TRBV19 to TRBJ1-4; a weak D match, TRBD1 (5 bases). The V and J ends lost 3 bases and 8 bases respectively, with 13 bases between them. Germline assignment: CDR1 LNHDA and CDR2 SQIVND (reference sequence). CDR3 length equals 14 residues. The CDR3 protein is CASSIPGRGEKLFF. The CDR3 nucleotides are TGTGCCAGTAGTATCCCCGGAAGGGGAGAAAAACTGTTTTTT.

In this sample, this clone turned up once. The CDR3 loop is CASSRSWTSGFSGANVLTF. The CDR3 DNA is TGTGCCAGCAGTCGATCCTGGACTAGCGGGTTCTCTGGGGCCAACGTCCTGACTTTC. The V and J genes are TRBV28 and TRBJ2-6; 11 nucleotides align to TRBD2. Germline CDR1 and CDR2: MDHEN and SYDVKM. This CDR3 is built from 19 residues. The V gene end was trimmed by 5 bases and the J gene end by 0 bases; junction bases not matched to a gene: 9.

The chain uses TRBV7-2 and TRBJ1-5, with D perhaps matching TRBD1 (5 bases). The germline CDR1 and CDR2 sequences are SGHTA and FQGNSA. CDR3 length: 15 residues. V was clipped by 1 base and J by 4 bases, with 11 bases between them. The CDR3 reads CASSLGTRENQPQHF. In DNA form, the CDR3 reads TGTGCCAGCAGCTTAGGGACCAGGGAAAATCAGCCCCAGCATTTT.